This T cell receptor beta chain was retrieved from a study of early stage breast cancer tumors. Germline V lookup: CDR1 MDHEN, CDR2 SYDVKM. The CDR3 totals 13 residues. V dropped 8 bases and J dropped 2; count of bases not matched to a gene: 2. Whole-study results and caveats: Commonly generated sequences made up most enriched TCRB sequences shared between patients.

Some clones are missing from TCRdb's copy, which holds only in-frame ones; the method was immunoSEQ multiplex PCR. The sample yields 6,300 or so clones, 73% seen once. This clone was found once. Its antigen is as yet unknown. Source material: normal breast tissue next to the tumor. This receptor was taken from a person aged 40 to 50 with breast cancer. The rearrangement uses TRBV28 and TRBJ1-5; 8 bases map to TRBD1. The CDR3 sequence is CASAGQGNQPQHF. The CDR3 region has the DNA TGTGCCAGCGCGGGACAGGGCAATCAGCCCCAGCATTTT.